This TCR beta chain appears in the sequencing data of a study of blood T cell repertoires in COVID-19. Study information: The origin of the acute and convalescent COVID-19 samples was the United States, Italy and Spain.

Germline-derived CDR1 and CDR2 are LNHDA and SQIVND (reference sequence). Between the trimmed V and J ends, which lost 4 bases and 2 bases, there was a span of 15 bases. CDR3 length: 16 amino acids. Some clones are missing from TCRdb's copy, which holds only in-frame ones; the method was immunoSEQ multiplex PCR. The top ten hold 0.85% to 0.95% of the sample, which has 190,000 or so clones, 87% seen once. Sequenced: peripheral blood. The TCR sequence derives from a woman younger than 35 who had recovered from COVID-19. The V gene is TRBV19, the J gene TRBJ1-5; TRBD1 is a possible D gene (5 bases). The chain's CDR3 is CASSTVRGFGNQPQHF. CDR3 nucleotides: TGTGCCAGTAGTACAGTTAGGGGTTTCGGCAATCAGCCCCAGCATTTT.